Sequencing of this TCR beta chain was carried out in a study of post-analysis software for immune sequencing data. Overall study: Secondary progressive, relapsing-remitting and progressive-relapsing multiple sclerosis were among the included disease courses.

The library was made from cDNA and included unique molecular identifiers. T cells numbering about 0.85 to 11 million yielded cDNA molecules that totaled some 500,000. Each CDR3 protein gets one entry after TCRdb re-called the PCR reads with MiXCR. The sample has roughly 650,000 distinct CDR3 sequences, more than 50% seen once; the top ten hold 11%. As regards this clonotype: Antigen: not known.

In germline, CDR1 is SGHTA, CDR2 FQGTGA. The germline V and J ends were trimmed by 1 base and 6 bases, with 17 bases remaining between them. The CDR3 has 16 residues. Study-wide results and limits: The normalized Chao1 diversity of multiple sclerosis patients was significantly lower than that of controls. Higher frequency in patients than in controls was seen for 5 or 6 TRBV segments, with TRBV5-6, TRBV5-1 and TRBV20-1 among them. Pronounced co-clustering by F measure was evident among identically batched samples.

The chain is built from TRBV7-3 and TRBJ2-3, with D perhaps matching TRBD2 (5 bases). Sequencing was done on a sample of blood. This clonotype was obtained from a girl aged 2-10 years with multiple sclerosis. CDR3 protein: CASSLNPPGSGDTQYF. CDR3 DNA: TGTGCCAGCAGCTTAAATCCCCCGGGCTCGGGGGATACGCAGTATTTT.